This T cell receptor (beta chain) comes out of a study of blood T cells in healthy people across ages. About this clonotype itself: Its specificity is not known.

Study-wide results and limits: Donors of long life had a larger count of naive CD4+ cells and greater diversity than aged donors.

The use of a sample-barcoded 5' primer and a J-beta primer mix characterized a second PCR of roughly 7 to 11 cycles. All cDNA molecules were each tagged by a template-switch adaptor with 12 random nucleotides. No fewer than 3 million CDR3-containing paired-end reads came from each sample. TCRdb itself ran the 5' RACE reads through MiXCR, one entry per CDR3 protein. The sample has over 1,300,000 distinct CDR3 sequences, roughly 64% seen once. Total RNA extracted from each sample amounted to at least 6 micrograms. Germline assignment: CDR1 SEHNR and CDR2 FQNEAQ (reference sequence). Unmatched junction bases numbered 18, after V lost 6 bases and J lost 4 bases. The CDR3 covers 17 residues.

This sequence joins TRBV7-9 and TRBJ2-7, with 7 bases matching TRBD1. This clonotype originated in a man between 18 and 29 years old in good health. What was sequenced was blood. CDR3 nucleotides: TGTGCCAGCAGTCTAGATTCGCGACCGGGACAGTTTTACGAGCAGTACTTC. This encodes CASSLDSRPGQFYEQYF.